The 26 T cell receptor beta chains presented below share a single source sample, sequenced in a study of molecular identifiers for immune sequencing clone quantification. TCRdb reprocessed the PCR reads via MiXCR and lists one record per CDR3 protein. This sample carries about 640,000 distinct CDR3 sequences, 15% to 20% of them seen once, and the ten largest clones take around 0.9%. Sequencing was performed on naive CD8+ T cells from blood, with Jurkat cell RNA spiked in. Specified subset: FACS-sorted CD8+CD4-CCR7+CD45RA+ naive T cells. The receptors come from a human donor in good health. Some libraries in this study had Jurkat cell RNA spiked in.

A remark on this clonotype: A read error may be the cause here, since a much bigger clone is one base away. The rearrangement links TRBV5-6 to TRBJ2-5; D is perhaps TRBD1 (5 bases). CDR1 is SGHDT, CDR2 YYEEEE, per germline. There are 13 residues in the CDR3. CDR3 DNA: TGTGCCAGCGGCTTGGAAGGGGTTCCCGCCCAGTACTTC. Its protein is CASGLEGVPAQYF.

This clonotype was found many times. The gene calls are TRBV5-6 and TRBJ1-2; TRBD1 is a possible D gene (5 bases). Germline lookup yields CDR1 SGHDT and CDR2 YYEEEE. The V end lost 0 bases, the J end lost 0 bases, and 9 bases lay between the germline ends. The CDR3 extends over 15 amino acids. The CDR3 reads CASSLEGVSNYGYTF. Written as DNA, the CDR3 is TGTGCCAGCAGCTTGGAAGGGGTTTCTAACTATGGCTACACCTTC.

The table lists this clonotype with many counts. This sequence joins TRBV19 and TRBJ1-3; D call uncertain. CDR1 and CDR2 (germline): LNHDA, SQIVND (reference sequence). This CDR3 has 11 residues. V lost 6 bases and J lost 4, with 4 bases in between. The CDR3 sequence is CASRIGNTIYF. CDR3 DNA sequence: TGTGCCAGTAGAATCGGAAACACCATATATTTT.

The CDR3 loop reads CASSEGPYYEQYF. CDR3 DNA sequence: TGTGCCTCCAGCGAGGGTCCCTACTACGAGCAGTACTTC. The rearrangement links TRBV11-2 to TRBJ2-7; possible D gene TRBD2, 5 bases. Trimming cost V 11 bases and J 3 bases, with 17 bases left between them. The CDR3 runs to 13 residues. The germline V gene encodes CDR1 SGHAT and CDR2 FQNNGV.

This chain connects TRBV7-9 to TRBJ1-2, with D maybe TRBD1 (5 bases). Germline CDR1 and CDR2: SEHNR and FQNEAQ (reference sequence). Trimming cost V 11 bases and J 2 bases, with 21 bases left between them. This CDR3 has 15 amino acids. CDR3 in amino acids: CAANLGDVPNYGYTF. CDR3 nucleotide sequence: TGTGCCGCCAACCTGGGGGATGTTCCCAACTATGGCTACACCTTC.

Concerning this clonotype itself: A much more abundant neighbour one base away suggests this may be a read error. This chain uses TRBV23-1 with TRBJ1-5; no clear D gene. TRBV23-1 is recorded as an ORF, its role being uncertain. This CDR3 spans 13 amino acids. CDR3 loop: CAGSHSPDEPQHF. CDR3 nucleotide sequence: TGCGCCGGCAGTCACTCGCCGGACGAGCCCCAGCATTTT.

This clonotype was picked up a small number of times. The chain uses TRBV20-1 and TRBJ2-5; 9 nucleotides align to TRBD2. The length of the CDR3 is 14 residues. Germline V gene lookup returns CDR1 DFQATT and CDR2 SNEGSKA (reference sequence). V dropped 4 bases and J dropped 0; count of bases not matched to a gene: 3. For the CDR3, the DNA is TGCAGTGCTACTAGCGGGGAGTACCAAGAGACCCAGTACTTC. This translates into CSATSGEYQETQYF.

As for this clonotype: This may be a read error, as it is one base from a much larger clone. The chain recombines TRBV7-6 with TRBJ1-1; D is possibly TRBD1 (6 bases). This CDR3 is built from 17 residues. Germline CDR1 reads SGHVS; CDR2 reads FNYEAQ. The chain's CDR3 is CAGSLDLTGFFDTEAFF. The CDR3 bases are TGTGCCGGCAGCTTAGATCTTACAGGGTTTTTTGACACTGAAGCTTTCTTT.

This clonotype was counted at least ten times. V is TRBV4-3 and J is TRBJ2-6, with D hard to call. CDR3 size: 15 residues. The V and J ends lost 4 bases and 3 bases respectively, with 10 bases between them. The V gene's germline CDR1 is LGHNA and CDR2 YSLEER. The CDR3 protein is CASSPKWVGANVLTF. The CDR3 coding sequence is TGCGCCAGCAGCCCGAAGTGGGTTGGGGCCAACGTCCTGACTTTC.

This clonotype was recorded many times. The rearrangement links TRBV28 to TRBJ1-1; 8 positions match TRBD1. The CDR3 totals 17 residues. Trimming at V came to 6 bases and at J to 4 bases, leaving 16 bases not matched to a gene. CDR1 is MDHEN and CDR2 is SYDVKM in the germline V gene. The CDR3 is CASSASEQGGLFTEAFF. CDR3 DNA sequence: TGTGCCAGCAGCGCAAGTGAACAGGGGGGGTTGTTCACTGAAGCTTTCTTT.

This chain links TRBV4-3 with TRBJ2-3; D is uncertain. Trimming left V 0 bases short and J 4 bases short, with 8 bases between. The CDR3 covers 14 residues. The germline CDR1 and CDR2 sequences are LGHNA and YSLEER. The CDR3 region is CASSQDTSPDTQYF. In nucleotides, the CDR3 is TGCGCCAGCAGCCAAGACACGTCCCCAGATACGCAGTATTTT.

This clonotype was counted ten times or more. The chain uses TRBV27 and TRBJ2-2; D call uncertain. Trimming cost V 1 base and J 6 bases, with 9 bases left between them. Germline V lookup: CDR1 MNHEY, CDR2 SMNVEV (reference sequence). This CDR3 contains 14 residues. The CDR3 coding sequence is TGTGCCAGCAGTTTATTCCTGGGATCCGGGGAGCTGTTTTTT. It specifies CASSLFLGSGELFF.

This clonotype appeared many times. The rearrangement uses TRBV5-1 and TRBJ1-5; TRBD1 agrees at 9 bases. J lost 5 bases, V lost 8 bases, and 8 bases had no gene match. Germline V gene lookup returns CDR1 SGHRS and CDR2 YFSETQ. The CDR3 is 14 residues long. CDR3: CARGTGIRDQPQHF. CDR3 sequence (DNA): TGCGCCAGGGGGACAGGGATAAGGGATCAGCCCCAGCATTTT.

This chain links TRBV4-1 with TRBJ1-1; no reliable D call. The V end lost 1 base, the J end lost 7 bases, and 16 bases lay between the germline ends. Per the germline V gene, CDR1 is MGHRA and CDR2 is YSYEKL. The CDR3 is 15 amino acids. The CDR3 spells CASSQGQLAQYEAFF. The CDR3 nucleotides read TGCGCCAGCAGCCAAGGCCAGCTGGCACAATATGAAGCTTTCTTT.

Concerning this clonotype itself: One base away lies a much larger clone, so this may be a sequencing read error. The genes are TRBV7-2 and TRBJ2-7, with TRBD2 identical over 15 bases. The germline V gene has CDR1 SGHTA and CDR2 FQGNSA. The CDR3 totals 16 residues. V trimming: 6 bases; J trimming: 5 bases; junction bases outside the gene matches: 8. As DNA, the CDR3 is TGTGCCAGCAGTCCGGGACTAGCGGGAGGTGCCCACGAGCAGTACTTC. Protein: CASSPGLAGGAHEQYF.

In regard to this clonotype: This could be a read error, since a much larger clone is one nucleotide away. The V and J genes are TRBV7-6 and TRBJ2-1, with D perhaps TRBD1 (5 bases). Germline assignment: CDR1 SGHVS and CDR2 FNYEAQ. This CDR3 comprises 15 residues. The CDR3 sequence: CASSLGMAGYNEQSF. CDR3 bases: TGTGCCAGCAGCTTAGGAATGGCAGGGTACAATGAGCAGTCCTTC.

Details on this clonotype: This clone may be a read error of a much larger clone one base away. Since the CDR3 does not end with the conserved phenylalanine or tryptophan, this likely comes from a read error. CDR3 sequence (DNA): TGTGCCAGCAGCCCCAGGACAGGGTCCGGTAAAAGCACTGAAGCTTTCTCT. Its protein is CASSPRTGSGKSTEAFS. The V gene is TRBV7-9, the J gene TRBJ1-1, with 8 positions matching TRBD1. CDR3 length: 17 residues. V lost 5 bases, J lost 4 bases, and 15 bases stayed unmatched. Germline assignment: CDR1 SEHNR and CDR2 FQNEAQ (reference sequence).

This clonotype was counted only a few times. One end of the junction is discordant with germline, which a read error may explain. The chain uses TRBV5-1 and TRBJ1-4; a possible D gene is TRBD1 (6 bases). CDR3 length: 14 residues. Germline assignment: CDR1 SGHRS and CDR2 YFSETQ. DNA of the CDR3: TGCGCCAGCAGCTTCGGCGGGACAAATGAAAACCTGTTTTTT. This translates into CASSFGGTNENLFF.

The sample holds many counts of this clonotype. The rearrangement links TRBV13 to TRBJ2-7; TRBD1 is a possible D gene (6 bases). Trimming shortened V by 7 bases and J by 5 bases, and 18 bases separated the two germline ends. This CDR3 comprises 14 residues. Germline V gene sequence: CDR1 PRHDT, CDR2 FYEKMQ (reference sequence). The CDR3 region is CASKSGQGYNEQYF. CDR3 bases: TGTGCCAGCAAATCAGGTCAGGGGTACAACGAGCAGTACTTC.

V gene TRBV30 combines with J gene TRBJ1-2; D call uncertain. The CDR3 runs to 13 residues. Trimming stripped 0 bases from V and 3 bases from J, with 8 bases between. Looked up from germline, CDR1 is GTSNPN and CDR2 is SVGIG (reference sequence). The CDR3 here is CAWSVAGYYGYTF. The CDR3 DNA is TGTGCCTGGAGTGTAGCAGGATACTATGGCTACACCTTC.

This clonotype showed up just a few times. The CDR3 nucleotides are TGTGCCAGCAGCCGATCCGGGACAGGGATTTGGGCTGAAGCTTTCTTT. Its protein product is CASSRSGTGIWAEAFF. V usage is TRBV6-2 or TRBV6-3 and J usage is TRBJ1-1, with 9 bases matching TRBD1. From germline, CDR1 is MNHEY and CDR2 SVGEGT. J lost 6 bases, V lost 6 bases, and 14 bases had no gene match. The CDR3 runs to 16 residues.

This clonotype was counted at least ten times. The rearrangement uses TRBV2 and TRBJ2-6; 7 nucleotides agree with TRBD2. Germline CDR1 and CDR2: SNHLY and FYNNEI. The CDR3 loop spans 16 amino acids. V shed 7 bases and J 0 bases; nucleotides not matched to a gene: 6. The DNA of the CDR3 is TGTGCCAGCATCGAGGGACTACTCTCTGGGGCCAACGTCCTGACTTTC. Its protein product is CASIEGLLSGANVLTF.

As to this clonotype: A much more abundant neighbour one base away suggests this may be a read error. V is TRBV10-2 and J is TRBJ1-1; D possibly corresponds to TRBD1 (6 bases). Germline CDR1 and CDR2: WSHSY and SAAADI. The ends were cut back, 4 bases at V and 5 bases at J, with 14 bases in the middle. This CDR3 has 14 residues. The CDR3 reads CASSGRAGVTEAFF. As DNA, the CDR3 is TGCGCCAGCAGTGGGAGGGCAGGGGTGACTGAAGCTTTCTTT.

This clonotype was observed many times. The chain couples TRBV4-3 to TRBJ2-5; 8 bases line up with TRBD1. Germline-derived CDR1 and CDR2 are LGHNA and YSLEER. The CDR3 consists of 15 residues. The ends lost 0 bases at V and 4 bases at J; junction bases unmatched: 4. CDR3 bases: TGCGCCAGCAGCCAAGACAGGACAGGGTCAGAGACCCAGTACTTC. This sequence encodes CASSQDRTGSETQYF.

The CDR3, as DNA: TGTGCTAGTGGTTCGGTCCGCATCGGACAGGGGACTACGAATGGAAACACCATATATTTT. It translates to CASGSVRIGQGTTNGNTIYF. The chain is built from TRBV12-5 and TRBJ1-3; 9 bases are a match to TRBD1. Germline V gene sequence: CDR1 LGHNT, CDR2 FRNRAP. The CDR3 runs 20 residues. J lost 3 bases, V lost 4 bases, and 19 bases had no gene match.

In this sample, this clonotype turned up many times. The rearrangement uses TRBV2 and TRBJ2-2, with D unresolved. Trimming took 5 bases from V and 5 from J, leaving 15 bases between them. Germline V CDR1 and CDR2: SNHLY, FYNNEI. The CDR3 runs 15 residues. Here the CDR3 DNA reads TGTGCCAGCAGTCCCGGGTCCTTGGCAACCGGGGAGCTGTTTTTT. Protein sequence: CASSPGSLATGELFF.